The 17 T cell receptor beta chains below were found in one sample sequenced in a study of shared clonotypes between healthy human individuals. Only in-frame clones appear in the TCRdb table, and some are missing; sequencing was by immunoSEQ multiplex PCR. The sample yields 2 million to 3 million clones, approximately 94% seen once. The sample comprised naive CD4+ T cells sorted from blood. Subset here: CD45RA+ positively selected. Source of these receptors: a man in his late teens or twenties in good health.

Comments on this clone: The same CDR3 is also encoded by other DNA sequences in this sample. The V gene is TRBV9, the J gene TRBJ2-5; 13 bases align to TRBD2. The CDR3 has 16 residues. CDR1 and CDR2 (germline): SGDLS, YYNGEE. Trimming removed 4 bases from V and 2 bases from J; junction bases left unmatched: 5. The CDR3 nucleotides read TGTGCCAGCAGCCCCCGACTAGCGGGGGGTCAAGAGACCCAGTACTTC. Translation gives CASSPRLAGGQETQYF.

This clone came up once. This chain connects TRBV6-1 to TRBJ2-7; 9 nucleotides match TRBD1. Germline CDR1 MNHNS, CDR2 SASEGT. V lost 8 bases and J lost 7; bases outside the gene matches: 12. The CDR3 sequence is 14 residues long. CDR3 region: CASLSWDRDNEQYF. The CDR3 DNA is TGTGCCAGCCTTTCTTGGGACAGGGATAATGAGCAGTACTTC.

V usage is TRBV19 and J usage is TRBJ2-3, with TRBD1 as a possible D gene (6 bases). Trimming took 5 bases from V and 2 from J, leaving 14 bases between them. Germline values: CDR1 LNHDA, CDR2 SQIVND (reference sequence). CDR3 length: 15 residues. The CDR3 loop reads CASSHESGHTDTQYF. In nucleotides, the CDR3 is TGTGCCAGTAGTCACGAGTCGGGACACACAGATACGCAGTATTTT.

Notes on this clone: This sample also contains other DNA sequences that code for the same CDR3. The gene calls are TRBV28 and TRBJ1-4, with D perhaps matching TRBD1 (6 bases). V lost 6 bases and J 4 bases, leaving 6 bases between the germline ends. CDR1 MDHEN and CDR2 SYDVKM come from the germline V gene. The CDR3 sequence is 12 residues long. DNA for the CDR3: TGTGCCAGCAGACAGGGTAATGAAAAACTGTTTTTT. Translation: CASRQGNEKLFF. Supplemented by reference TRBV28 and TRBJ1-4, the full variable domain reads DVKVTQSSRYLVKRTGEKVFLECVQDMDHENMFWYRQDPGLGLRLIYFSYDVKMKEKGDIPEGYSVSREKKERFSLILESASTNQTSMYLCASRQGNEKLFFGSGTQLSVL.

A single count supports this clone. The J gene is TRBJ2-5, the V gene TRBV5-1; 9 bases are a match to TRBD2. With 4 bases clipped from V and 5 bases from J, the junction kept 3 bases outside the gene matches. The CDR3 covers 13 residues. The germline V gene has CDR1 SGHRS and CDR2 YFSETQ. CDR3 nucleotides: TGCGCCAGCAGCACTAGCGGGCGGGAGACCCAGTACTTC. This codes for CASSTSGRETQYF.

As concerns this clone: Other DNA sequences from this sample encode an identical CDR3 as well. This chain connects TRBV5-1 to TRBJ1-2; tentatively, D is TRBD1 (5 bases). The length of the CDR3 is 12 residues. CDR1 and CDR2 (germline): SGHRS, YFSETQ. V was clipped by 4 bases and J by 3 bases, with 7 bases between them. The CDR3 protein is CASSPGYYGYTF. The DNA for the CDR3 is TGCGCCAGCAGCCCAGGGTACTATGGCTACACCTTC.

The chain recombines TRBV12-2 with TRBJ2-7; the DNA was not used to check the table's D call, TRBD2. TRBV12-2 is a documented pseudogene. CDR3 length: 21 residues. The DNA of the CDR3 is TGTGCAAGACGCGGCAGGGGCCTTCCTAGGCTAGCGGTCTTAGAGCTCTACGAGCAGTACTTC. It encodes CARRGRGLPRLAVLELYEQYF.

The J gene is TRBJ1-1, the V gene TRBV7-8; 7 nucleotides line up with TRBD1. The trim removed 7 bases at V and 1 base at J, leaving 12 bases unmatched. The length of the CDR3 is 16 residues. CDR1 and CDR2 from the germline V gene are SGHVS and FQNEAQ. The CDR3 coding sequence is TGTGCCAGCAAATCACCGGGACAGCAAACGAACACTGAAGCTTTCTTT. It translates to CASKSPGQQTNTEAFF.

The rearrangement uses TRBV28 and TRBJ2-7, with a weak D call TRBD2 (7 bases). Germline V gene sequence: CDR1 MDHEN, CDR2 SYDVKM. Trimming removed 11 bases from V and 4 bases from J, with 18 bases in between. This CDR3 is built from 13 residues. In nucleotides, the CDR3 is TGTGCCGGCTCTAGGGGGGGGAGGTACGAGCAGTACTTC. Translating it yields CAGSRGGRYEQYF.

In DNA, the CDR3 is TGCGCCAGCAGCCAAGTACCCCCCAGTGGGCCAGGTACGCAGTATTTT. It specifies CASSQVPPSGPGTQYF. The J gene is TRBJ2-3, the V gene TRBV4-3, with D hard to call. The germline CDR1 and CDR2 sequences are LGHNA and YSLEER. The CDR3 spans 16 residues. Trimming took off 1 base at V and 8 bases at J, with 19 bases between the two ends.

V is TRBV12-5 and J is TRBJ1-6, with D unresolved. Germline V lookup: CDR1 LGHNT, CDR2 FRNRAP. V lost 0 bases and J 7 bases, leaving 10 bases between the germline ends. This CDR3 region has 15 residues. The CDR3 is CASGLVRSDNSPLHF. The CDR3 bases are TGTGCTAGTGGTTTGGTAAGGTCGGACAATTCACCCCTCCACTTT.

This rearrangement joins TRBV9 to TRBJ2-2; 8 bases line up with TRBD2. Trimming at V came to 2 bases and at J to 2 bases, leaving 8 bases not matched to a gene. The CDR3 is 17 residues long. Germline V gives CDR1 SGDLS, CDR2 YYNGEE. Written as DNA, the CDR3 is TGTGCCAGCAGCGTCGGGGGCGGGAGGAAAAACACCGGGGAGCTGTTTTTT. Translated, it gives CASSVGGGRKNTGELFF.

The chain combines TRBV6-1 with TRBJ1-2; D gene ambiguous. The CDR3 loop spans 12 amino acids. Germline V gene sequence: CDR1 MNHNS, CDR2 SASEGT. The germline V and J ends were trimmed by 4 bases and 8 bases, with 11 bases remaining between them. The CDR3 loop reads CASSARRGGYTF. The CDR3 coding sequence is TGTGCCAGCAGTGCCCGACGGGGAGGCTACACCTTC.

This sequence joins TRBV6-6 and TRBJ2-7; a weak D match, TRBD2 (6 bases). The germline V gene has CDR1 MNHNY and CDR2 SVGAGI (reference sequence). V dropped 4 bases and J dropped 7 bases, with 14 bases sitting between them. This CDR3 region has 13 residues. Written as DNA, the CDR3 is TGTGCCAGCAGTTCCCTCGGAGGGAATGAGCAGTACTTC. It is translated as CASSSLGGNEQYF.

The chain has TRBV7-2 and TRBJ2-5; the D is unclear. CDR3 length equals 15 residues. Germline V CDR1 and CDR2: SGHTA, FQGNSA. Trimming pared 1 base from V and 2 bases from J, leaving 11 bases between. In nucleotides, the CDR3 is TGTGCCAGCAGCTTAGTCCAGACTGAGCAAGAGACCCAGTACTTC. Its protein product is CASSLVQTEQETQYF. The full variable domain, in which reference TRBV7-2 and TRBJ2-5 provide the parts outside the CDR3, is GAGVSQSPSNKVTEKGKDVELRCDPISGHTALYWYRQSLGQGLEFLIYFQGNSAPDKSGLPSDRFSAERTGGSVSTLTIQRTQQEDSAVYLCASSLVQTEQETQYFGPGTRLLVL.

The rearrangement links TRBV6-5 to TRBJ2-7; D possibly corresponds to TRBD1 (6 bases). The germline V and J ends were trimmed by 5 bases and 4 bases, with 15 bases remaining between them. The CDR3 extends over 14 amino acids. CDR1 and CDR2 from the germline V gene are MNHEY and SVGAGI. The CDR3 is CASSPHREGYEQYF. CDR3 coding DNA: TGTGCCAGCAGTCCCCACAGGGAAGGGTACGAGCAGTACTTC.

This chain joins TRBV4-1 and TRBJ1-5; no reliable D call. This CDR3 has 16 residues. Looked up from germline, CDR1 is MGHRA and CDR2 is YSYEKL. With 0 bases removed from V and 4 bases from J, the gap between germline ends came to 13 bases. The CDR3 loop is CASSQELGPLNQPQHF. The CDR3 nucleotides are TGCGCCAGCAGCCAAGAATTAGGCCCGCTTAATCAGCCCCAGCATTTT.